A selection of T cell receptor beta chains follows, all from one sample in a study of T cells after yellow fever vaccination. TCRdb re-derived calls from the 5' RACE reads in MiXCR, one entry per CDR3 protein. The sample holds around 300,000 distinct CDR3 sequences, 4% to 5.5% seen once. Specimen: PBMCs, collected 15 days after the yellow fever booster vaccination. The source of these receptors is a man between 18 and 35 years old who received the YFV17D yellow fever vaccine. CDR3s include the opening cysteine and the closing phenylalanine or tryptophan. The order of the fields is clone size, CDR3 length, D gene, J gene, V gene, CDR3 DNA, CDR3 protein. D genes are given only for firm matches. Size values are once, few and many counts, or a class for expanded clones, and some rows have none.

abundance: few; len: 15; d_gene: -; j_gene: TRBJ1-1; v_gene: TRBV5-8; CDR3nt: TGTGCCAGCAGCTTGGAAGGACATAAGAACACTGAAGCTTTCTTT; CDR3aa: CASSLEGHKNTEAFF
abundance: few; len: 14; d_gene: -; j_gene: TRBJ1-5; v_gene: TRBV12-3/TRBV12-4; CDR3nt: TGTGCCAGCATCCCTGGGCCCAGTAATCAGCCCCAGCATTTT; CDR3aa: CASIPGPSNQPQHF
abundance: many; len: 16; d_gene: -; j_gene: TRBJ2-5; v_gene: TRBV6-5; CDR3nt: TGTGCCAGCAGTTACTCGGGGTTACGCGTTCGGGAGACCCAGTACTTC; CDR3aa: CASSYSGLRVRETQYF
abundance: few; len: 13; d_gene: -; j_gene: TRBJ2-7; v_gene: TRBV5-1; CDR3nt: TGCGCCAGCAGCGAGCGGACAGCCTACGAGCAGTACTTC; CDR3aa: CASSERTAYEQYF
abundance: many; len: 16; d_gene: -; j_gene: TRBJ1-3; v_gene: TRBV6-6; CDR3nt: TGTGCCAGCAGTTACCTATTCGGGGCCTCTGGAAACACCATATATTTT; CDR3aa: CASSYLFGASGNTIYF
abundance: few; len: 16; d_gene: TRBD1; j_gene: TRBJ1-2; v_gene: TRBV6-6; CDR3nt: TGTGCCAGCAGTTACTCGAATTGGGACAGGGGCTATGGCTACACCTTC; CDR3aa: CASSYSNWDRGYGYTF
abundance: many; len: 15; d_gene: TRBD1; j_gene: TRBJ2-4; v_gene: TRBV20-1; CDR3nt: TGCAGTGCTCCCACGACAGGGGGCTTTCGAGACATTCAGTACTTC; CDR3aa: CSAPTTGGFRDIQYF
abundance: many; len: 15; d_gene: -; j_gene: TRBJ2-5; v_gene: TRBV4-1; CDR3nt: TGCGCCAGCAGCTACTTGACTAGTTTCCAAGAGACCCAGTACTTC; CDR3aa: CASSYLTSFQETQYF
abundance: few; len: 15; d_gene: -; j_gene: TRBJ2-1; v_gene: TRBV7-9; CDR3nt: TGTGCCAGCAGCCCCCTAGGGGGGCTCCCCAATGAGCAGTTCTTC; CDR3aa: CASSPLGGLPNEQFF
abundance: -; len: 16; d_gene: TRBD1; j_gene: TRBJ1-3; v_gene: TRBV7-9; CDR3nt: TGTGCCAGCAGCTTCCAGGGGGGTTTCTCTGGAAACACCATATATTTT; CDR3aa: CASSFQGGFSGNTIYF
abundance: -; len: 15; d_gene: TRBD1; j_gene: TRBJ1-4; v_gene: TRBV7-2; CDR3nt: TGTGCCAGCAGCTACCAGGGGGCATCCGGGGAAAAACTGTTTTTT; CDR3aa: CASSYQGASGEKLFF
abundance: many; len: 13; d_gene: TRBD1; j_gene: TRBJ1-6; v_gene: TRBV7-3; CDR3nt: TGTGCCAGCAGCTACGGACAGGGGGGGTCCCTCCACTTT; CDR3aa: CASSYGQGGSLHF
abundance: -; len: 16; d_gene: -; j_gene: TRBJ1-2; v_gene: TRBV7-9; CDR3nt: TGTGCCAGCAGCCCCGGGGGGCGGTGGAGGAACTATGGCTACACCTTC; CDR3aa: CASSPGGRWRNYGYTF
abundance: -; len: 14; d_gene: TRBD1; j_gene: TRBJ2-2; v_gene: TRBV18; CDR3nt: TGTGCCAGCTCACCGGGACAGGACACCGGGGAGCTGTTTTTT; CDR3aa: CASSPGQDTGELFF
abundance: many; len: 14; d_gene: TRBD2; j_gene: TRBJ2-1; v_gene: TRBV7-9; CDR3nt: TGTGCCAGCAGAACCGGGACTAGCGCTAATGAGCAGTTCTTC; CDR3aa: CASRTGTSANEQFF
abundance: few; len: 13; d_gene: -; j_gene: TRBJ1-2; v_gene: TRBV7-8; CDR3nt: TGTGCCAGCAGCTTAGCGGCAAGCCCTTCGTGCACCTTC; CDR3aa: CASSLAASPSCTF
abundance: many; len: 12; d_gene: -; j_gene: TRBJ2-5; v_gene: TRBV12-3/TRBV12-4; CDR3nt: TGTGCCAGCAGAGGGCTGGGGGAGACCCAGTACTTC; CDR3aa: CASRGLGETQYF
abundance: -; len: 16; d_gene: TRBD1; j_gene: TRBJ1-5; v_gene: TRBV3-1; CDR3nt: TGTGCCAGCAGCCAGACCCGGGACAGGGGAAGTCAGCCCCAGCATTTT; CDR3aa: CASSQTRDRGSQPQHF